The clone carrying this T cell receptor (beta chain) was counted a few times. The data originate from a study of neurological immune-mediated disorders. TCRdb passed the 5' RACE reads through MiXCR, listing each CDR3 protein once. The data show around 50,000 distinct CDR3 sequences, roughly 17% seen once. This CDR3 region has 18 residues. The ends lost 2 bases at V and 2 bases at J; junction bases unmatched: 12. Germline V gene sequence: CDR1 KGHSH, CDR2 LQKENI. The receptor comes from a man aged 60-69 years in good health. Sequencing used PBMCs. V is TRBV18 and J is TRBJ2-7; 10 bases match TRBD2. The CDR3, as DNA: TGTGCCAGCTCACCATCCCCCCTACTAGCGGGGATCCCCTACGAGCAGTACTTC. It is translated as CASSPSPLLAGIPYEQYF.